This T cell receptor beta chain was sequenced in a study of neurological immune-mediated disorders (dated by TCRdb to the late 2010s). With regard to the full study: Among the approximately 35 multiple sclerosis patients, relapsing-remitting MS accounted for approximately 31 and secondary progressive MS accounted for 3. The study compared peripheral blood TCR-beta repertoires of HTLV-I-associated myelopathy (HAM/TSP) patients, multiple sclerosis patients and healthy controls using UMI-based sequencing. The 106 TCR-beta libraries covered PBMC samples along with longitudinal samples, technical triplicates, and paired sorted CD4+ and CD8+ T-cell subsets. Of the 68 subjects in the cohort, about 14 were HAM/TSP patients, roughly 35 were multiple sclerosis patients, and around 20 were healthy controls. What the research found in general, with its limitations: No identical CDR3 amino acid sequences were found to be shared among expanded clones across subjects, suggesting that TCR-beta repertoires were private in all groups. No association of the MS cluster with clinical or MRI features was observed, and the need for larger cohorts was stated by the authors. In phylogenetic analysis, the repertoires of 18 of 34 MS patients grouped into a cluster of related CDR3 sequences, which suggests a possible signature at the repertoire level. TCR clonal expansion was greatest in HAM/TSP patients and smallest in MS patients, who ranked below even healthy controls.

Including the terminal cysteine and phenylalanine, the CDR3 comprises 16 residues. Only the CDR3 part of the read is kept: 48 bases, read in frame from the first base. For CDR1 and CDR2, the germline V gene lists SGHRS and YFSETQ. V gives up 1 base and J gives up 5 bases, and the segment between their germline ends measures 17 bases. This clonotype has at least ten counts. Its cognate antigen has yet to be identified. Base qualities were left out, and no much larger clone turns up one base away. For unsorted PBMC libraries, 2 million PBMCs were used after storage in RNAlater at -80 degrees C until RNA extraction. Multiple sclerosis patients were enrolled in a US clinical protocol under which disease progression was evaluated by magnetic resonance imaging. Peripheral blood was subjected to Ficoll-Hypaque density gradient centrifugation to isolate PBMCs, which were then cryopreserved in liquid nitrogen.

cDNA was synthesized by template-switch 5'RACE using a primer with a 10-nucleotide random unique molecular identifier that tagged each TCR transcript. Each sequencing run produced over 200 million TCR-beta sequences covering 15-18 subjects. Total RNA was extracted with the RNeasy kit. The KAPA Real-time Library Amplification kit was used to amplify TCR-beta VDJ regions with primers targeting the TCR constant region and the 5'RACE anchor. Sample indexes and Illumina adaptors were added in a first PCR, and a second PCR then increased library yield. The roughly 650 bp TCR product was size-selected on a 2% E-gel SizeSelection system after Ampure bead purification. Before pooling, libraries had their quality checked on a Bioanalyzer, their concentration measured with Qubit, and their quantity determined with the Kapa Library Quantification kit. Libraries were sequenced paired-end 2 x 150 bp on an Illumina HiSeq 2500. To increase sequence diversity, about 23-30% phiX was spiked into each library pool. As for the original processing: Quality-filtered reads were processed with the UMI-based MiGEC pipeline, and over 90% of raw TCR sequences were removed by the MiGEC pipeline during error correction. VDJ genes were aligned to IMGT germline references, and clonotypes were defined by unique CDR3 amino acid sequence plus V-J genes. Clonal expansion, Shannon diversity, and CDR3 relatedness (CalcPairwiseDistances, ClusterSamples) were evaluated with VDJtools, and phylogenetic trees were built with CLCbio workbench. Clones with at least 8 unique UMIs were defined as expanded, with this threshold being based on coefficient-of-variation modelling across technical triplicates. TCRdb ran its own pipeline on the public reads, namely fastp trimming at Q25 and MiXCR clone calling, and kept in-frame beta chains. When rows share a CDR3 protein, they turn into one entry using the most common DNA and genes. TCRdb's processing, not the authors' own work, is the source of the V and J calls. For this sample the table gives about 58,000 distinct CDR3 sequences, of which less than 2.5% were detected only once. Around 3% of the sample belongs to the ten largest clones.

The sequenced sample was PBMCs. The clonotype comes from a man in his fifties with multiple sclerosis. The chain was built from TRBV5-1 and TRBJ2-3, with no confidently assigned D gene. In nucleotides, the sequence is TGCGCCAGCAGCTTGAGCTCCCTTAGTCCGGGAGATACGCAGTATTTT. Translated, this gives CASSLSSLSPGDTQYF.